This T cell receptor (beta chain) stems from a study of CD8+CD57+ T cells in acquired aplastic anemia. Across the whole study: Sorting CD4+ and CD8+ cells gave DNA averaging approximately 3 ug.

The germline CDR1 and CDR2 sequences are SGHTA and FQGTGA. The CDR3 spans 17 residues. V dropped 2 bases and J dropped 5; count of bases not matched to a gene: 11. In patients chosen for sequencing, flow cytometry had shown CD8+CD57+ cell expansion. As to this clonotype: Its specificity is not known.

Genomic DNA, the template, was used for profiling of the TCR beta VDJ and CDR3. Each CDR3 protein gets one entry after TCRdb re-called the reads with MiXCR. This table holds about 270,000 distinct CDR3 sequences, 82% found once. Notes on the study in general: Researchers report that about 28 CD8+ CDR3 sequences appeared in both patients and controls.

This receptor was taken from a human donor with aplastic anemia. The rearrangement joins TRBV7-3 to TRBJ2-3; TRBD1 agrees at 9 bases. Source material: sorted CD4+, CD8+, or CD8+CD57+ T cells (not recorded which) from PBMCs. CDR3 in amino acids: CASSLHPRQGGRDTQYF. In DNA form, the CDR3 reads TGTGCCAGCAGCTTACATCCTAGACAGGGGGGGAGAGATACGCAGTATTTT.